The rows below give T cell receptor beta chains drawn from one sample of a study of blood T cell repertoires in COVID-19. The table came from immunoSEQ multiplex PCR; TCRdb's copy has only in-frame clones and leaves some out. The table shows some 120,000 clones, with roughly 84% occurring only once. What was sequenced was peripheral blood. These receptors all come from a woman aged 25 to 39 who had recovered from COVID-19. CDR3s include the opening cysteine and the closing phenylalanine or tryptophan. D genes are given only for firm matches. Not every row has a clone size; where given, it reads once, few, many or a size class.

v_gene	len	abundance	d_gene	j_gene	CDR3aa	CDR3nt
TRBV5-4	13	.	TRBD1	TRBJ1-1	CASSGTGVSEAFF	TGTGCCAGCAGCGGGACAGGGGTTTCTGAAGCTTTCTTT
TRBV5-1	13	.	.	TRBJ2-2	CASSFDGPGELFF	TGCGCCAGCAGCTTCGATGGCCCCGGGGAGCTGTTTTTT
TRBV29-1	12	.	.	TRBJ2-7	CSVEDRNYEQYF	TGCAGCGTTGAAGACAGGAACTACGAGCAGTACTTC
TRBV7-9	15	.	TRBD2	TRBJ2-7	CASSVMTSGSYEQYF	TGTGCCAGCAGCGTAATGACTAGCGGATCCTACGAGCAGTACTTC
TRBV29-1	11	.	.	TRBJ1-2	CSVERAWGYTF	TGCAGCGTTGAGAGGGCTTGGGGCTACACCTTC
TRBV9	17	.	TRBD1	TRBJ1-1	CASSVSKQTGANTEAFF	TGTGCCAGCAGCGTCTCAAAACAGACAGGGGCGAACACTGAAGCTTTCTTT
TRBV10-1	15	few	TRBD1	TRBJ2-1	CASSALGQGDNEQFF	TGCGCCAGCAGTGCCTTGGGACAGGGGGACAATGAGCAGTTCTTC
TRBV6-5	15	.	TRBD2	TRBJ2-7	CASSPKGLADYEQYF	TGTGCCAGCAGTCCTAAAGGTCTAGCGGACTACGAGCAGTACTTC
TRBV2	14	.	.	TRBJ2-3	CASSLGQTADTQYF	TGTGCCAGCAGCTTAGGACAGACGGCAGATACGCAGTATTTT
TRBV20-1	18	.	TRBD2	TRBJ2-3	CSASVITASGRRTDTQYF	TGCAGTGCTAGTGTAATAACGGCTAGCGGGAGGCGCACAGATACGCAGTATTTT
TRBV19	13	medium-sized	.	TRBJ2-5	CASSMDFQETQYF	TGTGCCAGTAGTATGGACTTCCAAGAGACCCAGTACTTC
TRBV13	14	.	.	TRBJ2-7	CASSLRGSRYEQYF	TGTGCCAGCAGCTTAAGGGGGAGCCGCTACGAGCAGTACTTC
TRBV18	15	.	.	TRBJ2-1	CASSQQKGAYNEQFF	TGTGCCAGCTCCCAGCAGAAGGGAGCCTACAATGAGCAGTTCTTC
TRBV9	15	.	TRBD1	TRBJ2-7	CASSGNRGRFYEQYF	TGTGCCAGCAGCGGAAACAGGGGGCGCTTCTACGAGCAGTACTTC
TRBV6-5	10	.	.	TRBJ2-2	CATRSGELFF	TGTGCTACTAGGTCCGGGGAGCTGTTTTTT
TRBV27	16	.	TRBD2	TRBJ2-1	CASSSLLAADYNEQFF	TGTGCCAGCAGTTCCCTACTAGCGGCGGACTACAATGAGCAGTTCTTC
TRBV10-3	14	.	.	TRBJ2-5	CAISEGASTETQYF	TGTGCCATCAGTGAAGGCGCTAGCACGGAGACCCAGTACTTC
TRBV28	12	.	.	TRBJ1-2	CASTQGAYGYTF	TGTGCCAGCACCCAGGGCGCTTATGGCTACACCTTC
TRBV9	18	.	TRBD2	TRBJ2-2	CASSDGLAGGQDTGELFF	TGCGCCAGCAGCGATGGACTAGCGGGGGGGCAAGACACCGGGGAGCTGTTTTTT
TRBV5-6	14	.	.	TRBJ2-5	CASTLARGQETQYF	TGTGCCAGCACCCTGGCCAGGGGCCAAGAGACCCAGTACTTC
TRBV27	14	.	.	TRBJ1-1	CASRPTVMNTEAFF	TGTGCCAGCAGACCAACAGTGATGAACACTGAAGCTTTCTTT
TRBV28	12	.	.	TRBJ2-3	CASSLPTDTQYF	TGTGCCAGCAGTTTACCGACAGATACGCAGTATTTT
TRBV23-1	13	.	.	TRBJ1-1	CASSQSPRTEAFF	TGCGCCAGCAGTCAATCTCCACGGACTGAAGCTTTCTTT
TRBV7-2	13	.	TRBD1	TRBJ1-2	CASSRDRVYGYTF	TGTGCCAGCAGCCGGGACAGAGTTTATGGCTACACCTTC
TRBV4-1	15	.	.	TRBJ1-1	CASSQRGGADTEAFF	TGCGCCAGCAGCCAACGAGGGGGGGCTGACACTGAAGCTTTCTTT
TRBV11-3	14	few	.	TRBJ1-1	CASSLGGGRTEAFF	TGTGCCAGCAGCTTAGGGGGGGGCCGCACTGAAGCTTTCTTT
TRBV7-7	14	once	.	TRBJ2-3	CASSPGSGTDTQYF	TGTGCTAGCAGCCCCGGGTCAGGCACAGATACGCAGTATTTT
TRBV2	13	few	.	TRBJ1-1	CASSVRGNTEAFF	TGTGCCAGCAGTGTTAGGGGGAACACTGAAGCTTTCTTT
TRBV4-1	16	.	.	TRBJ1-6	CASSQDGVASGSPLHF	TGCGCCAGCAGCCAAGACGGGGTGGCGTCCGGTTCACCCCTCCACTTT
TRBV19	13	.	.	TRBJ1-3	CASSWTAGNTIYF	TGTGCCAGTAGTTGGACAGCAGGAAACACCATATATTTT
TRBV2	17	.	TRBD1	TRBJ2-7	CASSEPLMGQGNYEQYF	TGTGCCAGCAGTGAACCCTTGATGGGACAGGGGAACTACGAGCAGTACTTC
TRBV19	15	.	TRBD2	TRBJ2-1	CASSPGTSGMYEQFF	TGTGCCAGTAGTCCCGGGACTAGCGGGATGTATGAGCAGTTCTTC
TRBV27	15	.	TRBD1	TRBJ1-2	CASSLFPDRGYGYTF	TGTGCCAGCAGTTTATTCCCTGACAGGGGCTATGGCTACACCTTC
TRBV6-1	16	.	.	TRBJ2-3	CASSGRGHLATDTQYF	TGTGCCAGCAGTGGGAGGGGGCATTTGGCTACAGATACGCAGTATTTT
TRBV19	15	.	.	TRBJ1-5	CASSIGGGGNQPQHF	TGTGCCAGTAGTATAGGAGGGGGAGGCAATCAGCCCCAGCATTTT
TRBV12-5	13	.	TRBD2	TRBJ2-1	CASGFSSGNEQFF	TGTGCTAGTGGTTTTTCTAGCGGGAATGAGCAGTTCTTC
TRBV5-1	16	.	.	TRBJ1-6	CASSSLQSSYNSPLHF	TGCGCCAGCAGCTCCCTACAGAGCTCCTATAATTCACCCCTCCACTTT
TRBV5-4	16	.	TRBD1	TRBJ2-1	CASSRQGWLPYNEQFF	TGTGCCAGCAGCAGACAGGGTTGGCTTCCGTACAATGAGCAGTTCTTC
TRBV5-1	18	.	TRBD1	TRBJ1-2	CASSLTTGTGGFIDGYTF	TGCGCCAGCAGCTTGACAACCGGGACAGGGGGCTTTATCGATGGCTACACCTTC
TRBV7-8	15	few	.	TRBJ2-1	CASSSRASSYNEQFF	TGTGCCAGCAGCTCCCGAGCGAGCTCCTACAATGAGCAGTTCTTC
TRBV19	12	once	.	TRBJ1-4	CASRQHPEKLFF	TGTGCCAGTAGACAGCACCCCGAAAAACTGTTTTTT
TRBV5-4	15	.	.	TRBJ1-1	CASNPRGGGGSEAFF	TGTGCCAGCAACCCCAGGGGCGGGGGAGGGTCTGAAGCTTTCTTT
TRBV7-2	13	.	.	TRBJ1-5	CASSSDSHQPQHF	TGTGCCAGCAGCTCGGACAGTCATCAGCCCCAGCATTTT